This T cell receptor beta chain came from a study of T cell responses to AZD1222 COVID-19 vaccine. This CDR3 has 12 amino acids. Germline-derived CDR1 and CDR2 are SGHTS and YDEGEE. With 5 bases removed from V and 1 base from J, the gap between germline ends came to 6 bases. This clone has a single count. Its cognate antigen is unknown. Whole-study findings and limits: Following two doses of AZD1222, Spike-specific TCR breadth and depth rose. Unmutated variant regions are reportedly the target of nearly half of TCRs that are spike-specific.

The protocol was immunoSEQ multiplex PCR, while the TCRdb copy is restricted to in-frame clones and leaves out a portion. The sample yields 70,000 to 90,000 clones, around 73% seen once. The source material was peripheral blood, sampled on day 0 of AZD1222 vaccination. The chain couples TRBV5-8 to TRBJ1-1; D gene uncertain. The receptor was isolated from an adult in good health. Written as DNA, the CDR3 is TGTGCCAGCAGTCGACAGAACACTGAAGCTTTCTTT. It encodes CASSRQNTEAFF.